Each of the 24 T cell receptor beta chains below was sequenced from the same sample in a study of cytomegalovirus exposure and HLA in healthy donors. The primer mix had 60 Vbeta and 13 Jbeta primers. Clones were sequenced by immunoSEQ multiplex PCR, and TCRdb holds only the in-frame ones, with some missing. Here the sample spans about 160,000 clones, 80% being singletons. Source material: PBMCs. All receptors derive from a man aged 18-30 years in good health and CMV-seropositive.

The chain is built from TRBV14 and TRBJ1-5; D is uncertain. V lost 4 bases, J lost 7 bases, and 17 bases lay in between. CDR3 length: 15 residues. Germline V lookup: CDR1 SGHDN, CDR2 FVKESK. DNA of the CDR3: TGTGCCAGCAGCCCCTTGGGAGGGCATGGGCAGCCCCAGCATTTT. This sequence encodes CASSPLGGHGQPQHF.

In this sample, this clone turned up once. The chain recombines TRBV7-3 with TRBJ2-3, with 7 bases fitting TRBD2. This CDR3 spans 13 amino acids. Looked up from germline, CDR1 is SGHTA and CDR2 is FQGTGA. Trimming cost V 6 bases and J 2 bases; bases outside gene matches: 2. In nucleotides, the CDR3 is TGTGCCAGCAGGGGGACTAACACAGATACGCAGTATTTT. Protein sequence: CASRGTNTDTQYF.

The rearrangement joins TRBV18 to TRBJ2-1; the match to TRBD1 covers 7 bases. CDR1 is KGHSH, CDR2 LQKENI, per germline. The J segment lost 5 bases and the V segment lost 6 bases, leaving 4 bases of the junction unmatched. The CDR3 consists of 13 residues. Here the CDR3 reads CASSPDRDNEQFF. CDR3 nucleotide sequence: TGTGCCAGCTCCCCAGACAGGGACAATGAGCAGTTCTTC. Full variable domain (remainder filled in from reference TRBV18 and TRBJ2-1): NAGVMQNPRHLVRRRGQEARLRCSPMKGHSHVYWYRQLPEEGLKFMVYLQKENIIDESGMPKERFSAEFPKEGPSILRIQQVVRGDSAAYFCASSPDRDNEQFFGPGTRLTVL.

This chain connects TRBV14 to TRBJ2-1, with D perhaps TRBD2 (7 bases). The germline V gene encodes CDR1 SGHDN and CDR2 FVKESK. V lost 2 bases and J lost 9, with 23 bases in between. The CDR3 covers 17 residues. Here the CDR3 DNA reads TGTGCCAGCAGCCAACTAAGGAGGGGGGGATTTCTCGGTGAGCAGTTCTTC. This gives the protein CASSQLRRGGFLGEQFF.

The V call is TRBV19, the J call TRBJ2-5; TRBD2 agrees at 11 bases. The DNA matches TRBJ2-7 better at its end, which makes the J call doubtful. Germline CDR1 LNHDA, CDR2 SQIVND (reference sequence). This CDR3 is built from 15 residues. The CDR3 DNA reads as TGTGCCATTCTCACCTCGCTAGCGGGAGGACACGAGCAGTACTTC. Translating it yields CAILTSLAGGHEQYF.

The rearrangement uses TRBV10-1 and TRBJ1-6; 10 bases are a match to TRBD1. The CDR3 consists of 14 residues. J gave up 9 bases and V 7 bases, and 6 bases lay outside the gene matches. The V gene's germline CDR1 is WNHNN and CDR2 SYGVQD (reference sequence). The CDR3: CASNAGTGVSPLHF. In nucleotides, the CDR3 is TGCGCCAGCAACGCCGGGACAGGGGTTTCACCCCTCCACTTT.

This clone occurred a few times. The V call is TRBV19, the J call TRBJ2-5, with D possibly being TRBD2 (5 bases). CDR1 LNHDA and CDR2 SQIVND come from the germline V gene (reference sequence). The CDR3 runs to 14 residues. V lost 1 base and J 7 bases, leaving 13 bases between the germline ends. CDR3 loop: CASSIVAGGRTQYF. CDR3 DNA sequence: TGTGCCAGTAGTATAGTTGCAGGAGGAAGGACCCAGTACTTC.

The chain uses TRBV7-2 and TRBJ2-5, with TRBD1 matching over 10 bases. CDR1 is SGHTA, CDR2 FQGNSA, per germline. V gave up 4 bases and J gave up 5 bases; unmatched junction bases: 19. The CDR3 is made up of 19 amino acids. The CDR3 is CASSWPRDRGNSGYETQYF. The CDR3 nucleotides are TGTGCCAGCAGCTGGCCCCGGGACAGGGGCAACTCGGGTTACGAGACCCAGTACTTC.

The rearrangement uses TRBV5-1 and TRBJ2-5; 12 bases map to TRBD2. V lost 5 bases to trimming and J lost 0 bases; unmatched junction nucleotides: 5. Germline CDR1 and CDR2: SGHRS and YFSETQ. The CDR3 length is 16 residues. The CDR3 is CASSSRLAGDQETQYF. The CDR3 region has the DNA TGCGCCAGCAGTTCAAGACTAGCGGGGGACCAAGAGACCCAGTACTTC.

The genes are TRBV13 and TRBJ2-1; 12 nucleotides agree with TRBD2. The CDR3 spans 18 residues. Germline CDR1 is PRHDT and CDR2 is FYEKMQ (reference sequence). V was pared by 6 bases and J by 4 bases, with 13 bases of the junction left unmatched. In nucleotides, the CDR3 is TGTGCCAGCAGAGGGCTAGCGGGGGGGCCAGAGAGGTACAATGAGCAGTTCTTC. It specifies CASRGLAGGPERYNEQFF.

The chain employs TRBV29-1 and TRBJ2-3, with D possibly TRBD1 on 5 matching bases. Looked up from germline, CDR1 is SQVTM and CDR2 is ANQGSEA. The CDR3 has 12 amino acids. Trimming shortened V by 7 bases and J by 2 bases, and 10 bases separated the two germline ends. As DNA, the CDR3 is TGCAGCGGGGCAGGGAACACAGATACGCAGTATTTT. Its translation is CSGAGNTDTQYF.

DNA of the CDR3: TGTGCCTGGAGTCAGGGGGTCTATGGCTACACCTTC. It is translated as CAWSQGVYGYTF. The chain joins TRBV30 to TRBJ1-2; 7 positions agree with TRBD1. The CDR3 consists of 12 residues. From germline, CDR1 is GTSNPN and CDR2 SVGIG (reference sequence). The V segment lost 2 bases and the J segment 4 bases; nucleotides outside the gene matches: 1.

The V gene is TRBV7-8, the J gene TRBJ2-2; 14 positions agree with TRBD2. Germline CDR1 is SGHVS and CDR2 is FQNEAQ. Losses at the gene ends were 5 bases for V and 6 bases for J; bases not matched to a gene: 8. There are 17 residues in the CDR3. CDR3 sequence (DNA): TGTGCCAGCAGCCTGGGACTAGCGGGAGTAAAACCCGGGGAGCTGTTTTTT. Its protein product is CASSLGLAGVKPGELFF.

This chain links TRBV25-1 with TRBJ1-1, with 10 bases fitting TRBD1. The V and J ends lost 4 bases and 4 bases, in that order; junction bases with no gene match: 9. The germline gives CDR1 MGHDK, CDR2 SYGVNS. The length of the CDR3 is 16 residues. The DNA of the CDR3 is TGTGCCAGCAGTGTCCCGGGACAGGGGAAGACCACTGAAGCTTTCTTT. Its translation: CASSVPGQGKTTEAFF.

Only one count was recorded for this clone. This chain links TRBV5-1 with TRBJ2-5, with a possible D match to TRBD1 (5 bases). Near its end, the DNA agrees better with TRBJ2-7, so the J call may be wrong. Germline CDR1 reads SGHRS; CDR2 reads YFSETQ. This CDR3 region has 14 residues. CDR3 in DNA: TGCGCCAGCAGAAAGGACATGAGCCCCTACGAGCAGTACTTC. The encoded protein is CASRKDMSPYEQYF.

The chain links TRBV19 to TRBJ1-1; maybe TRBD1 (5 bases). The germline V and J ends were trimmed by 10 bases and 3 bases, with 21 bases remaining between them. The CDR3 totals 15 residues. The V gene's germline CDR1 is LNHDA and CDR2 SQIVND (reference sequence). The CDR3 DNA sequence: TGTGCCACCCAGCCCCTTGACAGCCCCTACACTGAAGCTTTCTTT. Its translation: CATQPLDSPYTEAFF.

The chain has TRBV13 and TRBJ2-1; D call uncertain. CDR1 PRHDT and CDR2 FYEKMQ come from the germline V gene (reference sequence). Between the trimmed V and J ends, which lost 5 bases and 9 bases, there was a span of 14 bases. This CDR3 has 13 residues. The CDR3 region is CASSPGTGSEQFF. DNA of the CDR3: TGTGCCAGCAGCCCAGGTACCGGTAGTGAGCAGTTCTTC.

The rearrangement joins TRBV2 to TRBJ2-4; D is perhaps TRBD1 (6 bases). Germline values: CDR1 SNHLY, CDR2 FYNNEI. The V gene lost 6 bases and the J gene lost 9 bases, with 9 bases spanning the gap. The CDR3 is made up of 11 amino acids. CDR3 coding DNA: TGTGCCAGCAGACAGGGCACCATTCAGTACTTC. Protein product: CASRQGTIQYF.

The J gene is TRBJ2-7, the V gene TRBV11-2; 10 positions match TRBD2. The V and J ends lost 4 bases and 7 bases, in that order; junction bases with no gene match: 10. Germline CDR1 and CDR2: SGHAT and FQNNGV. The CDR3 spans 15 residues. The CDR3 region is CASSSSPSGRGEQYF. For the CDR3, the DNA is TGTGCCAGCAGCTCAAGCCCGAGCGGGAGGGGGGAGCAGTACTTC. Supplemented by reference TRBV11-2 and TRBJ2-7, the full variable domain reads EAGVAQSPRYKIIEKRQSVAFWCNPISGHATLYWYQQILGQGPKLLIQFQNNGVVDDSQLPKDRFSAERLKGVDSTLKIQPAKLEDSAVYLCASSSSPSGRGEQYFGPGTRLTVT.

The DNA for the CDR3 is TGTGCCAGCTCACCACTCACTACACCTAACAATGAGCAGTTCTTC. It translates to CASSPLTTPNNEQFF. The chain links TRBV18 to TRBJ2-1; D not certain. Per germline, CDR1 KGHSH and CDR2 LQKENI. Trimming left V 1 base short and J 5 bases short, with 12 bases between. The CDR3 loop spans 15 amino acids.

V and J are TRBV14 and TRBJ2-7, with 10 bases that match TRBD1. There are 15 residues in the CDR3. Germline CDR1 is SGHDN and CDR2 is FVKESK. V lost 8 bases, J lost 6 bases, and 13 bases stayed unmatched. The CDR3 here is CASRKTGTGAREQYF. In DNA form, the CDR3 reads TGTGCCAGCCGTAAGACGGGGACAGGGGCGCGCGAGCAGTACTTC.

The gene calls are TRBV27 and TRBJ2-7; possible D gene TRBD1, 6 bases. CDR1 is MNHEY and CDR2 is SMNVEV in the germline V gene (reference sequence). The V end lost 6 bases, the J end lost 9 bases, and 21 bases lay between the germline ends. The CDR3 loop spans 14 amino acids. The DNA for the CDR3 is TGTGCCAGCAGGCCGGGACAATCCATTCGAGGGCAGTACTTC. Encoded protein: CASRPGQSIRGQYF.

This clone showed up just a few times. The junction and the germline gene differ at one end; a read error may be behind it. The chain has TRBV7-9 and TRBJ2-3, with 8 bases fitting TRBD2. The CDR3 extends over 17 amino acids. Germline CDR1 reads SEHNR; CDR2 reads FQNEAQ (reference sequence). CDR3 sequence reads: CSSSPLVGAGVSDTQYF. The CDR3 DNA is TGTTCCAGCAGCCCCCTCGTGGGAGCGGGAGTTTCTGATACGCAGTATTTT.

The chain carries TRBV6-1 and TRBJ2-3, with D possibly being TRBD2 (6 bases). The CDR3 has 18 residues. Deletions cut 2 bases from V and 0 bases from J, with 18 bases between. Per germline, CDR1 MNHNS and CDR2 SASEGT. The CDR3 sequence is CASSELVGRGLSTDTQYF. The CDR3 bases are TGTGCCAGCAGTGAATTGGTGGGGCGGGGCCTGAGCACAGATACGCAGTATTTT.